The 21 T cell receptor beta chains reported below all come from one sample, sequenced in a study of beta chain features in type 1 diabetes. The whole isolated RNA underwent reverse transcription, so sequencing captured expressed TCRB transcripts. Data came from immunoSEQ multiplex PCR; TCRdb stores just in-frame clones and leaves some out. In the table there are some 150,000 clones, less than 9% of which are singletons. Sequenced material: central memory CD4+ T cells from blood. Receptors were obtained from a young woman in good health.

The rearrangement links TRBV7-9 to TRBJ2-1; 9 bases match TRBD2. After removal of 10 bases from V and 4 bases from J, the junction contained 14 bases not matched to a gene. This CDR3 has 16 residues. The germline gives CDR1 SEHNR, CDR2 FQNEAQ (reference sequence). This chain's CDR3 is CATGTLAGAQYNEQFF. CDR3 sequence (DNA): TGTGCCACCGGAACTTTAGCGGGAGCTCAGTACAATGAGCAGTTCTTC.

This clone has only a few counts. This sequence joins TRBV7-2 and TRBJ2-3; possibly TRBD2 for D (6 bases). Trimming removed 4 bases at V and 3 bases at J, with 17 bases between. Germline V lookup: CDR1 SGHTA, CDR2 FQGNSA. This CDR3 spans 16 amino acids. The CDR3 protein is CASSSNGMTRTDTQYF. CDR3 in DNA: TGTGCCAGCAGCTCAAACGGGATGACTAGAACAGATACGCAGTATTTT. The variable domain in full, completed from reference TRBV7-2 and TRBJ2-3, reads GAGVSQSPSNKVTEKGKDVELRCDPISGHTALYWYRQSLGQGLEFLIYFQGNSAPDKSGLPSDRFSAERTGGSVSTLTIQRTQQEDSAVYLCASSSNGMTRTDTQYFGPGTRLTVL.

V is TRBV7-9 and J is TRBJ2-5, with D perhaps TRBD2 (5 bases). Germline CDR1 reads SEHNR; CDR2 reads FQNEAQ (reference sequence). This CDR3 has 15 residues. Trimming took off 0 bases at V and 0 bases at J, with 8 bases between the two ends. CDR3 sequence: CASSLARADQETQYF. CDR3 in DNA: TGTGCCAGCAGCTTAGCCCGAGCGGACCAAGAGACCCAGTACTTC.

The rearrangement links TRBV4-3 to TRBJ2-1, with 8 positions matching TRBD2. V shed 0 bases, J shed 1 base, and the junction held 5 bases outside the gene matches. The CDR3 consists of 17 residues. CDR1 and CDR2 (germline): LGHNA, YSLEER. This CDR3 reads CASSQEGSSGSYNEQFF. The CDR3 DNA follows: TGCGCCAGCAGCCAAGAAGGTTCTAGCGGGTCCTACAATGAGCAGTTCTTC.

The genes are TRBV7-2 and TRBJ2-3, with a tentative D call TRBD1 (6 bases). CDR1 SGHTA and CDR2 FQGNSA come from the germline V gene. V gave up 3 bases and J gave up 0 bases, with 10 bases separating them. The CDR3 has 15 amino acids. In DNA form, the CDR3 reads TGTGCCAGCAGCTTGGACAGTTTAAGCACAGATACGCAGTATTTT. This sequence encodes CASSLDSLSTDTQYF.

This clone was counted between two and nine times. The chain has TRBV2 and TRBJ2-7; 9 positions match TRBD2. Per germline, CDR1 SNHLY and CDR2 FYNNEI. Trimming removed 2 bases from V and 4 bases from J; junction bases left unmatched: 9. The CDR3 has 16 amino acids. The CDR3 nucleotides read TGTGCCAGCAGTGAACCCGGGACTAGCCGGTGGTACGAGCAGTACTTC. It translates to CASSEPGTSRWYEQYF.

This clone was observed a handful of times. The chain links TRBV7-9 to TRBJ2-5; 11 nucleotides align to TRBD1. V was clipped by 2 bases and J by 3 bases; unmatched bases: 5. The CDR3 totals 16 residues. Germline CDR1 and CDR2: SEHNR and FQNEAQ (reference sequence). The CDR3 nucleotides read TGTGCCAGCAGCTTACACGGGACAGGGGGTAAAGAGACCCAGTACTTC. Translated, it gives CASSLHGTGGKETQYF.

In its sample, this clone was seen a few times. This sample also contains other DNA sequences that code for the same CDR3. The DNA for the CDR3 is TGTGCCAGCAGCCAAGGTGGCGGCCGCACAGATACGCAGTATTTT. As protein: CASSQGGGRTDTQYF. The V gene is TRBV4-2, the J gene TRBJ2-3; D is undetermined. CDR1 and CDR2 from the germline V gene are LGHNA and YNFKEQ. V was pared by 1 base and J by 1 base, with 9 bases between. The CDR3 runs 15 residues.

In its sample, this clone was seen a few times. The CDR3 protein is CASGRANNEQFF. The CDR3 DNA follows: TGTGCCAGCGGGAGGGCCAACAATGAGCAGTTCTTC. V is TRBV9 and J is TRBJ2-1; 7 nucleotides agree with TRBD2. Germline trimming cut 7 bases from V and 5 bases from J; bases unmatched to any gene: 3. In germline, CDR1 is SGDLS, CDR2 YYNGEE. The CDR3 sequence is 12 residues long.

This rearrangement joins TRBV4-1 to TRBJ1-2; 12 nucleotides agree with TRBD1. The CDR3 has 16 amino acids. Germline V gene lookup returns CDR1 MGHRA and CDR2 YSYEKL. Trimming removed 2 bases from V and 8 bases from J; junction bases left unmatched: 9. The CDR3 sequence: CASSQTTGTGGRGYTF. The CDR3 DNA reads TGCGCCAGCAGCCAAACAACCGGGACAGGGGGCAGGGGCTACACCTTC.

The table lists this clone with a few counts. This chain links TRBV7-9 with TRBJ2-2; 14 bases line up with TRBD2. CDR3 length: 18 residues. Losses at the gene ends were 0 bases for V and 4 bases for J; bases not matched to a gene: 4. From germline, CDR1 is SEHNR and CDR2 FQNEAQ (reference sequence). CDR3 coding DNA: TGTGCCAGCAGCTTAGCACCCGGGACTAGCGGGAGCACCGGGGAGCTGTTTTTT. It yields the protein CASSLAPGTSGSTGELFF.

The chain joins TRBV25-1 to TRBJ2-7; 7 bases fit TRBD2. V lost 4 bases, J lost 2 bases, and 2 bases stayed unmatched. The CDR3 runs to 13 residues. Germline V CDR1 and CDR2: MGHDK, SYGVNS. The CDR3 sequence is CASSGSGTYEQYF. The CDR3 DNA reads TGTGCCAGCAGTGGGAGCGGGACCTACGAGCAGTACTTC.

The chain is built from TRBV2 and TRBJ2-5; 11 positions agree with TRBD2. This CDR3 contains 14 residues. CDR1 and CDR2 (germline): SNHLY, FYNNEI. With 4 bases clipped from V and 3 bases from J, the junction kept 1 base outside the gene matches. The CDR3 DNA follows: TGTGCCAGCAGTGGGGGACTAGCGGAAGAGACCCAGTACTTC. As protein: CASSGGLAEETQYF.

The genes are TRBV11-2 and TRBJ2-2, with 14 bases lining up with TRBD2. The germline gives CDR1 SGHAT, CDR2 FQNNGV. Losses at the gene ends were 8 bases for V and 6 bases for J; bases not matched to a gene: 5. The CDR3 totals 15 residues. CDR3 region: CASGRLAGGPGELFF. The CDR3 DNA is TGTGCCAGCGGTAGACTAGCGGGAGGGCCCGGGGAGCTGTTTTTT. The full variable domain, with the rest looked up from reference TRBV11-2 and TRBJ2-2, is EAGVAQSPRYKIIEKRQSVAFWCNPISGHATLYWYQQILGQGPKLLIQFQNNGVVDDSQLPKDRFSAERLKGVDSTLKIQPAKLEDSAVYLCASGRLAGGPGELFFGEGSRLTVL.

In its sample, this clone was seen a few times. CDR3: CASSQQGLNTEAFF. The CDR3 nucleotides are TGTGCCAGCTCACAACAGGGTTTGAACACTGAAGCTTTCTTT. The chain employs TRBV18 and TRBJ1-1; D is perhaps TRBD1 (6 bases). Germline CDR1 and CDR2: KGHSH and LQKENI. CDR3 length: 14 amino acids. The V end was cut by 4 bases, the J end by 0 bases, with 9 bases between.

This chain uses TRBV18 with TRBJ1-1; D is perhaps TRBD1 (6 bases). Germline V gene lookup returns CDR1 KGHSH and CDR2 LQKENI. Deletions cut 1 base from V and 1 base from J, with 16 bases between. The length of the CDR3 is 17 residues. The CDR3 loop is CASSPRVPGEGNTEAFF. Here the CDR3 DNA reads TGTGCCAGCTCACCACGAGTACCAGGGGAGGGGAACACTGAAGCTTTCTTT.

This sequence joins TRBV5-1 and TRBJ2-5, with D possibly being TRBD1 (5 bases). V lost 4 bases and J 2 bases, leaving 15 bases between the germline ends. Germline V gene lookup returns CDR1 SGHRS and CDR2 YFSETQ. The CDR3 consists of 15 residues. The CDR3 sequence is CASSQGDASQETQYF. DNA for the CDR3: TGCGCCAGCAGCCAGGGTGACGCTTCACAAGAGACCCAGTACTTC.

This chain uses TRBV30 with TRBJ1-5; D perhaps matches TRBD1 (6 bases). V gave up 5 bases and J gave up 2 bases, with 19 bases separating them. This CDR3 region has 16 residues. Germline CDR1 and CDR2: GTSNPN and SVGIG (reference sequence). The CDR3 here is CAWSRDTAPGNQPQHF. CDR3 DNA sequence: TGTGCCTGGTCCCGGGACACCGCACCGGGCAATCAGCCCCAGCATTTT.

This clone was seen repeatedly, ten times or more. This chain links TRBV28 with TRBJ2-3, with 8 bases lining up with TRBD2. Per germline, CDR1 MDHEN and CDR2 SYDVKM. The CDR3 totals 16 residues. The V gene end was trimmed by 6 bases and the J gene end by 4 bases; junction bases not matched to a gene: 12. CDR3 sequence reads: CASSPLGAGEPDTQYF. The CDR3 DNA sequence: TGTGCCAGCAGCCCGTTGGGAGCGGGAGAACCAGATACGCAGTATTTT.

This clone was seen a few times. J is TRBJ1-4 and V is TRBV30; 7 positions agree with TRBD1. CDR3 length equals 14 residues. Germline CDR1 reads GTSNPN; CDR2 reads SVGIG (reference sequence). Trimming at V came to 4 bases and at J to 5 bases, leaving 7 bases not matched to a gene. In DNA, the CDR3 is TGTGCCTGGAAATCGGACAGGAGAAATGAAAAACTGTTTTTT. The encoded protein is CAWKSDRRNEKLFF.

V is TRBV14 and J is TRBJ2-5, with D perhaps matching TRBD2 (6 bases). Trimming took off 1 base at V and 5 bases at J, with 11 bases between the two ends. CDR1 and CDR2 from the germline V gene are SGHDN and FVKESK. CDR3 length: 14 amino acids. The CDR3 loop is CASSQVAAGETQYF. The CDR3 region has the DNA TGTGCCAGCAGCCAAGTGGCTGCGGGGGAGACCCAGTACTTC.